The TCR beta chain described here comes from a study of T cells after yellow fever vaccination. A single record per CDR3 protein comes from TCRdb applying MiXCR to the 5' RACE reads. Seen here are hundreds of thousands of distinct CDR3 sequences, around a sixth observed once, and the top ten hold roughly a sixth. V shed 4 bases and J 11 bases; nucleotides not matched to a gene: 13. There are 14 residues in the CDR3. Germline loops: CDR1 DFQATT, CDR2 SNEGSKA (reference sequence). The source material was PBMCs, sampled around 5 days after the first yellow fever vaccination. The chain joins TRBV20-1 to TRBJ1-4; 7 bases line up with TRBD1. This TCR was recovered from a man aged 18-30 years who received the YFV17D yellow fever vaccine. CDR3: CSANTGVGAGKLFF. The DNA for the CDR3 is TGCAGTGCTAACACAGGGGTGGGGGCCGGGAAACTGTTTTTT.